The 29 T cell receptor beta chains below come from one sample, sequenced in a study of shared clonotypes between healthy human individuals. Libraries were prepared by immunoSEQ multiplex PCR; TCRdb keeps only in-frame clonotypes and omits some of them. Counted here are some 690,000 clones, about 90% occurring once; the ten biggest clones make up 34%. The sample taken for sequencing was memory CD8+ T cells from PBMCs. The sample's subset: CD45RO+ cells pooled with CCR7-negative TemRA cells. The receptors shown here come from a man aged 18 to 29 in good health. Some clones in this sample may be carry-over from other donors' samples.

The chain employs TRBV30 and TRBJ2-7; 9 bases are a match to TRBD2. Germline V gives CDR1 GTSNPN, CDR2 SVGIG (reference sequence). This CDR3 contains 14 residues. The V gene end was trimmed by 8 bases and the J gene end by 3 bases; junction bases not matched to a gene: 11. This CDR3 is CAGVLRGGDYEQYF. In DNA, the CDR3 is TGTGCCGGAGTCCTGCGGGGGGGTGACTACGAGCAGTACTTC.

V gene TRBV6-4 combines with J gene TRBJ1-1, with unresolved D. V lost 2 bases and J lost 4, with 8 bases in between. This CDR3 region has 13 residues. Germline assignment: CDR1 MRHNA and CDR2 SNTAGT. The CDR3 reads CASSDTLVTEAFF. As DNA, the CDR3 is TGTGCCAGCAGTGACACCTTGGTCACTGAAGCTTTCTTT.

The chain uses TRBV4-1 and TRBJ2-1, with 11 bases matching TRBD2. The CDR3 runs to 18 residues. CDR1 and CDR2 (germline): MGHRA, YSYEKL. V was clipped by 1 base and J by 9 bases; unmatched bases: 14. The chain's CDR3 is CASSQGFLLAGEMSEQFF. Here the CDR3 DNA reads TGCGCCAGCAGCCAAGGTTTCCTACTAGCGGGAGAAATGAGTGAGCAGTTCTTC.

The gene calls are TRBV5-6 and TRBJ2-3, with 12 nucleotides matching TRBD2. The length of the CDR3 is 16 residues. V gave up 0 bases and J gave up 5 bases; unmatched junction bases: 4. Germline V lookup: CDR1 SGHDT, CDR2 YYEEEE. This chain's CDR3 is CASSLGLAGVLDTQYF. The CDR3 region has the DNA TGTGCCAGCAGCTTGGGACTAGCGGGAGTTTTAGATACGCAGTATTTT.

The chain is built from TRBV27 and TRBJ2-6; 9 bases fit TRBD1. From germline, CDR1 is MNHEY and CDR2 SMNVEV (reference sequence). This CDR3 has 22 residues. V lost 3 bases and J lost 3; bases outside the gene matches: 21. This CDR3 reads CASSFERFISGTGLYGANVLTF. CDR3 nucleotides: TGTGCCAGCAGTTTTGAACGGTTTATATCCGGGACAGGGTTATATGGGGCCAACGTCCTGACTTTC. Full variable domain (rest looked up from reference TRBV27 and TRBJ2-6): EAQVTQNPRYLITVTGKKLTVTCSQNMNHEYMSWYRQDPGLGLRQIYYSMNVEVTDKGDVPEGYKVSRKEKRNFPLILESPSPNQTSLYFCASSFERFISGTGLYGANVLTFGAGSRLTVL.

The V call is TRBV9, the J call TRBJ2-7; perhaps D is TRBD1 or TRBD2 (7 bases each). V lost 3 bases and J lost 3, with 19 bases in between. The germline V gene encodes CDR1 SGDLS and CDR2 YYNGEE. The CDR3 is 16 residues long. Here the CDR3 reads CASSGGEGASFYEQYF. The CDR3 coding sequence is TGTGCCAGCAGCGGAGGGGAGGGGGCTTCTTTCTACGAGCAGTACTTC. Based on the CDR3 plus reference TRBV9 and TRBJ2-7, the full variable domain is DSGVTQTPKHLITATGQRVTLRCSPRSGDLSVYWYQQSLDQGLQFLIQYYNGEERAKGNILERFSAQQFPDLHSELNLSSLELGDSALYFCASSGGEGASFYEQYFGPGTRLTVT.

The chain couples TRBV27 to TRBJ2-5, with unresolved D. There are 15 residues in the CDR3. V was trimmed by 1 base and J by 4 bases, leaving 13 bases between them. Germline CDR1 is MNHEY and CDR2 is SMNVEV (reference sequence). CDR3 sequence (DNA): TGTGCCAGCAGTTTATTAGACCCTGGGGTAGAGACCCAGTACTTC. Encoded protein: CASSLLDPGVETQYF.

The chain combines TRBV6-1 with TRBJ2-5; possibly TRBD1 for D (6 bases). Germline CDR1 and CDR2: MNHNS and SASEGT. CDR3 length: 14 amino acids. V was clipped by 6 bases and J by 5 bases, with 16 bases between them. CDR3 sequence: CASRIKGVGETQYF. The CDR3 nucleotides read TGTGCCAGCAGGATAAAGGGGGTAGGGGAGACCCAGTACTTC.

The J gene is TRBJ2-7, the V gene TRBV28; 8 bases match TRBD1. The CDR3 is 14 amino acids. Per the germline V gene, CDR1 is MDHEN and CDR2 is SYDVKM. The V gene end was trimmed by 7 bases and the J gene end by 4 bases; junction bases not matched to a gene: 9. CDR3 sequence reads: CASTVVTGAYEQYF. CDR3 in DNA: TGTGCCAGCACCGTGGTGACAGGGGCTTACGAGCAGTACTTC.

This chain connects TRBV7-9 to TRBJ1-4; D unclear. The V gene lost 5 bases and the J gene lost 5 bases, with 15 bases spanning the gap. The CDR3 consists of 15 residues. Germline V gene lookup returns CDR1 SEHNR and CDR2 FQNEAQ (reference sequence). The CDR3 region is CASSPPWARNEKLFF. The CDR3 nucleotides read TGTGCCAGCAGCCCCCCGTGGGCGCGGAATGAAAAACTGTTTTTT.

The V gene is TRBV19, the J gene TRBJ2-1, with 12 nucleotides matching TRBD2. With V trimmed by 1 base and J by 4 bases, 2 bases remained unmatched. The CDR3 spans 16 residues. Per the germline V gene, CDR1 is LNHDA and CDR2 is SQIVND (reference sequence). The CDR3 DNA reads as TGTGCCAGTAGTATAGGCCTAGCGGGAGGGTACAATGAGCAGTTCTTC. This gives the protein CASSIGLAGGYNEQFF.

The chain recombines TRBV10-3 with TRBJ2-7; tentatively, D is TRBD1 (6 bases). Trimming stripped 10 bases from V and 7 bases from J, with 14 bases between. Germline V lookup: CDR1 ENHRY, CDR2 SYGVKD. There are 11 residues in the CDR3. The CDR3, as DNA: TGTGCCACCACAGGGTTGGGGGAGCAGTACTTC. Encoded protein: CATTGLGEQYF.

This clone was detected only a few times. V gene TRBV7-9 combines with J gene TRBJ1-2, with D tentatively TRBD1 (5 bases). The CDR3 has 15 residues. The V end was cut by 1 base, the J end by 7 bases, with 16 bases between. The germline CDR1 and CDR2 sequences are SEHNR and FQNEAQ (reference sequence). The CDR3 here is CASSLGPGLGGGYTF. As DNA, the CDR3 is TGTGCCAGCAGCTTAGGTCCAGGGCTCGGCGGTGGCTACACCTTC.

This rearrangement joins TRBV10-3 to TRBJ2-7; 8 bases align to TRBD1. This CDR3 is 15 amino acids long. The V gene's germline CDR1 is ENHRY and CDR2 SYGVKD. J gave up 3 bases and V 0 bases, and 4 bases lay outside the gene matches. This chain's CDR3 is CAISESGQGRYEQYF. The CDR3 DNA reads as TGTGCCATCAGTGAGTCCGGACAGGGACGCTACGAGCAGTACTTC.

About this clone: Other DNA sequences of this sample code for an identical CDR3. The chain employs TRBV7-9 and TRBJ2-7; D gene uncertain. V was clipped by 2 bases and J by 1 base, with 6 bases between them. The CDR3 is 13 amino acids. From germline, CDR1 is SEHNR and CDR2 FQNEAQ (reference sequence). CDR3 in amino acids: CASSLSSSYEQYF. CDR3 DNA: TGTGCCAGCAGCTTAAGTTCATCCTACGAGCAGTACTTC. Supplemented by reference TRBV7-9 and TRBJ2-7, the full variable domain reads DTGVSQNPRHKITKRGQNVTFRCDPISEHNRLYWYRQTLGQGPEFLTYFQNEAQLEKSRLLSDRFSAERPKGSFSTLEIQRTEQGDSAMYLCASSLSSSYEQYFGPGTRLTVT.

In DNA form, the CDR3 reads TGTGCCATCAGGGCAGGGGTGTCTAAGAGCGCTGCAACTAATGAAAAACTGTTTTTT. It translates to CAIRAGVSKSAATNEKLFF. V is TRBV10-3 and J is TRBJ1-4; D possibly corresponds to TRBD1 (6 bases). The CDR3 is 19 amino acids. Germline V gene sequence: CDR1 ENHRY, CDR2 SYGVKD. V gave up 6 bases and J gave up 0 bases, with 23 bases separating them.

This clone has a single count. This chain connects TRBV28 to TRBJ2-7; D remains unclear. Trimming shortened V by 5 bases and J by 3 bases, and 20 bases separated the two germline ends. The CDR3 covers 16 residues. Germline V gives CDR1 MDHEN, CDR2 SYDVKM. This CDR3 is CASSTPSWAVGYEQYF. CDR3 nucleotides: TGTGCCAGCAGTACCCCCTCTTGGGCGGTGGGCTACGAGCAGTACTTC.

To note about this clone: One end of the junction does not line up with germline, which may come from a read error. The rearrangement uses TRBV29-1 and TRBJ1-2; D unresolved. The CDR3 consists of 12 residues. Germline V CDR1 and CDR2: SQVTM, ANQGSEA. CDR3 in DNA: TGCAGCGTCGAAGTGCCGTTTTATGGCTACACCTTC. This codes for CSVEVPFYGYTF.

The table lists this clone with a few counts. The chain links TRBV5-1 to TRBJ2-1; tentatively, D is TRBD2 (6 bases). V lost 5 bases, J lost 7 bases, and 13 bases lay in between. Germline lookup yields CDR1 SGHRS and CDR2 YFSETQ. This CDR3 comprises 13 residues. The CDR3 sequence is CASREGLWNEQFF. The CDR3 region has the DNA TGCGCCAGCAGGGAGGGCCTTTGGAATGAGCAGTTCTTC.

The V and J genes are TRBV11-2 and TRBJ2-7, with 10 positions matching TRBD1. CDR3 size: 15 residues. Germline CDR1 SGHAT, CDR2 FQNNGV. The ends lost 5 bases at V and 0 bases at J; junction bases unmatched: 4. The CDR3 DNA reads TGTGCCAGCAGCCAAGGGGACAGGGGCTCCTACGAGCAGTACTTC. Translation gives CASSQGDRGSYEQYF.

This chain connects TRBV10-3 to TRBJ2-7, with D unclear. Germline V gives CDR1 ENHRY, CDR2 SYGVKD. Deletions cut 3 bases from V and 0 bases from J, with 21 bases between. There are 18 residues in the CDR3. Here the CDR3 DNA reads TGTGCCATCAGTGACAAACCCTCCTTAGGCAGTAGCTCCTACGAGCAGTACTTC. Encoded protein: CAISDKPSLGSSSYEQYF.

The chain carries TRBV20-1 and TRBJ2-1; perhaps TRBD2 as D (5 bases). Trimming took off 5 bases at V and 7 bases at J, with 9 bases between the two ends. This CDR3 comprises 11 residues. Looked up from germline, CDR1 is DFQATT and CDR2 is SNEGSKA (reference sequence). CDR3: CSAEPGNEQFF. The DNA of the CDR3 is TGCAGTGCTGAACCGGGGAATGAGCAGTTCTTC.

This clone was seen a few times. The chain employs TRBV7-9 and TRBJ1-4; D unclear. Germline-derived CDR1 and CDR2 are SEHNR and FQNEAQ (reference sequence). V shed 5 bases and J shed 7 bases, with 5 bases lying between them. The CDR3 has 11 amino acids. The DNA of the CDR3 is TGTGCCAGCAGCCCCGGTGAAAAACTGTTTTTT. This codes for CASSPGEKLFF.

The chain links TRBV6-5 to TRBJ1-1; the D gene is possibly TRBD1 (6 bases). This CDR3 is built from 14 residues. Germline values: CDR1 MNHEY, CDR2 SVGAGI. Trimming pared 5 bases from V and 4 bases from J, leaving 14 bases between. Here the CDR3 DNA reads TGTGCCAGCAGTCATACAGGGTCCGCCACTGAAGCTTTCTTT. This gives the protein CASSHTGSATEAFF.

The chain employs TRBV7-9 and TRBJ2-2; TRBD1 is a possible D gene (5 bases). Trimming cost V 5 bases and J 5 bases, with 18 bases left between them. CDR1 and CDR2 from the germline V gene are SEHNR and FQNEAQ (reference sequence). This CDR3 region has 16 residues. In nucleotides, the CDR3 is TGTGCCAGCAGCCTTCGGCAGGGTGCGATGACCGGGGAGCTGTTTTTT. Residues: CASSLRQGAMTGELFF.

The gene calls are TRBV9 and TRBJ1-2, with a weak D call TRBD1 (6 bases). The length of the CDR3 is 15 residues. The V gene's germline CDR1 is SGDLS and CDR2 YYNGEE. Trimming took off 2 bases at V and 8 bases at J, with 19 bases between the two ends. The DNA of the CDR3 is TGTGCCAGCAGCGTTAGTCAACAGGGATTAACCGGCTACACCTTC. It yields the protein CASSVSQQGLTGYTF.

This clone was seen a few times. The genes are TRBV7-3 and TRBJ1-1, with TRBD1 as a possible D gene (5 bases). Germline CDR1 and CDR2: SGHTA and FQGTGA. Trimming shortened V by 5 bases and J by 7 bases, and 17 bases separated the two germline ends. There are 14 residues in the CDR3. CDR3 bases: TGTGCCAGCAGCGCCCACCCACGGGGGGTTGAAGCTTTCTTT. Protein: CASSAHPRGVEAFF.

This chain joins TRBV25-1 and TRBJ1-1; D gene unclear. The CDR3 covers 13 residues. V gave up 6 bases and J gave up 6 bases, with 14 bases separating them. Germline V gene lookup returns CDR1 MGHDK and CDR2 SYGVNS. The CDR3 DNA reads as TGTGCCAGCAGGTTAATAGAGGGCTCTGAAGCTTTCTTT. It codes for CASRLIEGSEAFF. Drawing the rest from reference TRBV25-1 and TRBJ1-1, the complete variable domain is EADIYQTPRYLVIGTGKKITLECSQTMGHDKMYWYQQDPGMELHLIHYSYGVNSTEKGDLSSESTVSRIRTEHFPLTLESARPSHTSQYLCASRLIEGSEAFFGQGTRLTVV.

The chain employs TRBV6-1 and TRBJ2-7, with 10 bases that match TRBD2. Trimming cost V 5 bases and J 5 bases; bases outside gene matches: 9. The CDR3 is 15 amino acids. Germline CDR1 and CDR2: MNHNS and SASEGT. For the CDR3, the DNA is TGTGCCAGCAGTATTCTAGCGGGAGTTCCGGACGAGCAGTACTTC. Encoded protein: CASSILAGVPDEQYF.